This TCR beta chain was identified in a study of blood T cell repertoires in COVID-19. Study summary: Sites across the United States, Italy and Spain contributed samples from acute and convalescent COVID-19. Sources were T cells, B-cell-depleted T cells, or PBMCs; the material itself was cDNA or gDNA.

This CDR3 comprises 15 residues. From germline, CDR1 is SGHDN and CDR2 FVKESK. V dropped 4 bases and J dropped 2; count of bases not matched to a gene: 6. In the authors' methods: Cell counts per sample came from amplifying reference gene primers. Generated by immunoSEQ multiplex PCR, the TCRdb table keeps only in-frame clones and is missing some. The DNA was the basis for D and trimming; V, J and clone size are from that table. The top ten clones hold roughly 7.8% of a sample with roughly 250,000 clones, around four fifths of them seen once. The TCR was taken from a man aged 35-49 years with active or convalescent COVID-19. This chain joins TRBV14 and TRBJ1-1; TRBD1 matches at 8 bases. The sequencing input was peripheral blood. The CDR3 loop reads CASSPRTGINTEAFF. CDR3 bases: TGTGCCAGCAGCCCCCGGACAGGGATAAACACTGAAGCTTTCTTT.